This T cell receptor beta chain originates from a study of T cell responses to AZD1222 COVID-19 vaccine. Generated by immunoSEQ multiplex PCR, the TCRdb table keeps only in-frame clones and is missing some. The data contain 130,000 or so clones, approximately 91% of them singletons. V lost 5 bases and J 5 bases, leaving 18 bases between the germline ends. CDR3 length: 16 residues. CDR1 ENHRY and CDR2 SYGVKD come from the germline V gene. As to this clone: Its antigen is unidentified.

Study-wide results and caveats: Possibly, clonal diversity was underestimated; donors were largely white British and included more females.

The receptor comes from an adult in good health. This chain links TRBV10-3 with TRBJ1-4, with D unclear. Sequencing used peripheral blood, obtained on day 0 of AZD1222 vaccination. CDR3 nucleotides: TGTGCCATCAGTCCCTTCCCTCGGACCCGGAATGAAAAACTGTTTTTT. The encoded protein is CAISPFPRTRNEKLFF.